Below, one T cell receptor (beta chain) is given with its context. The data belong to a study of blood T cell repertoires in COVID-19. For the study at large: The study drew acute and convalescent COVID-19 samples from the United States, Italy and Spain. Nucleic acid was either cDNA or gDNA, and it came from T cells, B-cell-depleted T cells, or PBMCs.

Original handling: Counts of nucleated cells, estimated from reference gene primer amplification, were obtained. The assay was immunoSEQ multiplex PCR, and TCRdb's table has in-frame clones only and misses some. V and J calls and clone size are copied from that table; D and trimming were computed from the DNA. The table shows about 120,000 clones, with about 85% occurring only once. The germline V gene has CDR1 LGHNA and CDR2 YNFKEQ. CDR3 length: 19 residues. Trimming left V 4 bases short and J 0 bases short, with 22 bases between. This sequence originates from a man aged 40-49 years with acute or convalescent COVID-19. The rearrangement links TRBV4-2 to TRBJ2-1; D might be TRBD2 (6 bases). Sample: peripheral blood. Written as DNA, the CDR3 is TGTGCCAGCAGCCCCCGATATCAACTTAGCGGAAGCTCCTACAATGAGCAGTTCTTC. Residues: CASSPRYQLSGSSYNEQFF.